The T cell receptor (beta chain) described here comes from a study of T cells after yellow fever vaccination. Study-wide results and caveats: The CD4 and CD8 compartments had a small share of their clonotypes in common. Post-booster samples contained most primary-vaccination clones (approximately 96% CD4, roughly 88% CD8). Abundant clonotypes from the bulk population could contaminate FACS-sorted repertoires. Although the secondary response was weaker, it peaked faster, at day 5 versus 15.

Germline-derived CDR1 and CDR2 are SGHRS and YFSETQ. CDR3 length equals 16 residues. The V and J ends lost 0 bases and 2 bases, in that order; junction bases with no gene match: 6. MiXCR, run by TCRdb on the 5' RACE reads, gives a single entry per CDR3 protein. Here the sample spans about 330,000 distinct CDR3 sequences, over 4% being singletons. A few counts support this clonotype. Its antigen is undetermined. The chain joins TRBV5-1 to TRBJ2-3; TRBD2 matches 7 bases. Source: PBMCs, taken 5 days after the yellow fever booster vaccination. The receptor comes from a man younger than 35 who received the YFV17D yellow fever vaccine. Here the CDR3 reads CASSLAMGGATDTQYF. In DNA, the CDR3 is TGCGCCAGCAGCTTGGCCATGGGAGGGGCCACAGATACGCAGTATTTT.